What follows are 15 T cell receptor beta chains derived from one specimen sequenced in a study of regulatory T cells in long-lasting Graves disease. Time point given: newly diagnosed GD, antithyroid drugs for less than 3 months. Isolated PBMC RNA provided the starting material for the TCR library. Construction of TCR beta libraries relied on iRepertoire HTBI primers and on Arm-PCR targeting CDR3 regions. A single record per CDR3 protein comes from TCRdb applying MiXCR to the multiplex PCR reads. This table has around 500,000 distinct CDR3 sequences, about 12% appearing once. This sample also belongs to another study, concerning T cells in Graves' hyperthyroidism and ophthalmopathy.

The sequencing here drew on peripheral blood mononuclear cells (PBMCs), taken at new diagnosis, from a patient treated with antithyroid drugs. Receptor source: a woman in her 30s with Graves disease.

Many counts were recorded for this clonotype. The rearrangement links TRBV20-1 to TRBJ1-3, with D perhaps matching TRBD1 (5 bases). Germline loops: CDR1 DFQATT, CDR2 SNEGSKA (reference sequence). CDR3 length: 15 amino acids. Trimming pared 3 bases from V and 4 bases from J, leaving 16 bases between. CDR3 loop: CSARRSGTSGNTIYF. CDR3 DNA: TGCAGTGCTAGGCGATCCGGGACCTCAGGAAACACCATATATTTT.

This clonotype showed up many times. The chain employs TRBV11-3 and TRBJ2-2; D is uncertain. CDR3 length: 18 residues. V was cut by 1 base and J by 4 bases, with 19 bases left in between. The V gene's germline CDR1 is SGHNT and CDR2 YENEEA. The CDR3 nucleotides read TGTGCCAGCAGCTTAGCCGGTCGAGTTACAGTTTTCACCGGGGAGCTGTTTTTT. Its protein is CASSLAGRVTVFTGELFF. Variable domain in full (rest from reference TRBV11-3 and TRBJ2-2): EAGVVQSPRYKIIEKKQPVAFWCNPISGHNTLYWYLQNLGQGPELLIRYENEEAVDDSQLPKDRFSAERLKGVDSTLKIQPAELGDSAVYLCASSLAGRVTVFTGELFFGEGSRLTVL.

V is TRBV29-1 and J is TRBJ2-1; D is perhaps TRBD1 (6 bases). The V and J ends lost 7 bases and 1 base respectively, with 20 bases between them. CDR1 SQVTM and CDR2 ANQGSEA come from the germline V gene. The CDR3 spans 16 residues. The CDR3 reads CSAFRGGSISYNEQFF. CDR3 in DNA: TGCAGCGCCTTCAGGGGTGGGTCTATATCCTACAATGAGCAGTTCTTC.

This clonotype showed up many times. This rearrangement joins TRBV12-3 or TRBV12-4 to TRBJ1-5; 7 bases line up with TRBD1. V lost 4 bases, J lost 5 bases, and 2 bases stayed unmatched. CDR3 size: 13 residues. CDR3: CASSYTGDQPQHF. CDR3 nucleotide sequence: TGTGCCAGCAGTTACACAGGGGATCAGCCCCAGCATTTT.

In this sample, this clonotype turned up many times. V and J are TRBV4-3 and TRBJ2-2; maybe TRBD2 (5 bases). The length of the CDR3 is 17 residues. V was shortened by 2 bases and J by 1 base, with 14 bases between the two germline ends. The germline V gene encodes CDR1 LGHNA and CDR2 YSLEER. The CDR3 sequence: CASSQMGFRGNTGELFF. In nucleotides, the CDR3 is TGCGCCAGCAGCCAAATGGGCTTTCGGGGGAACACCGGGGAGCTGTTTTTT.

This clonotype was observed a handful of times. The V and J genes are TRBV20-1 and TRBJ1-5; 8 positions agree with TRBD1. The CDR3 loop spans 15 amino acids. With 7 bases clipped from V and 0 bases from J, the junction kept 8 bases outside the gene matches. Germline V gene data show CDR1 as DFQATT and CDR2 as SNEGSKA (reference sequence). For the CDR3, the DNA is TGCAGTGTCCCGGGACAGGTTGATAGCAATCAGCCCCAGCATTTT. It translates to CSVPGQVDSNQPQHF.

In its sample, this clonotype was seen a few times. A much larger clone differs from this one at a single base, so this may be a read error. Here the CDR3 omits its conserved ending phenylalanine or tryptophan, so a read error is the likely source. The CDR3 coding sequence is TGTGCCAGCAGTGGTTCTGGGGGCGGGAAACTGTTTTGT. Translated, it gives CASSGSGGGKLFC. This chain connects TRBV2 to TRBJ1-4; TRBD1 might be the D (6 bases). The germline V and J ends were trimmed by 4 bases and 11 bases, with 14 bases remaining between them. Germline V gives CDR1 SNHLY, CDR2 FYNNEI. This CDR3 is 13 amino acids long.

This clonotype was seen only a few times. V and J are TRBV25-1 and TRBJ1-2; TRBD1 matches 7 bases. The CDR3 has 14 residues. Looked up from germline, CDR1 is MGHDK and CDR2 is SYGVNS. V shed 5 bases and J 4 bases; nucleotides not matched to a gene: 7. The CDR3 reads CASSQGDSLYGYTF. The CDR3 DNA reads TGTGCCAGCAGTCAGGGGGACAGCCTCTATGGCTACACCTTC.

This clonotype showed up just a few times. The chain combines TRBV15 with TRBJ2-2; a possible D gene is TRBD1 (5 bases). The V end was cut by 8 bases, the J end by 6 bases, with 16 bases between. The CDR3 loop spans 14 amino acids. In germline, CDR1 is LNHNV, CDR2 YYDKDF (reference sequence). For the CDR3, the DNA is TGTGCCACCTCCGATAGGGGTCGGGCCGGGGAGCTGTTTTTT. It codes for CATSDRGRAGELFF.

This clonotype showed up many times. V is TRBV13 and J is TRBJ2-7; TRBD1 matches at 10 bases. The CDR3 contains 16 residues. V was pared by 5 bases and J by 0 bases, with 7 bases of the junction left unmatched. The germline V gene encodes CDR1 PRHDT and CDR2 FYEKMQ (reference sequence). The CDR3 DNA is TGTGCCAGCAGCGCCGACAGGGGGCCGAGCTCCTACGAGCAGTACTTC. Translation gives CASSADRGPSSYEQYF. Variable domain in full (rest from reference TRBV13 and TRBJ2-7): AAGVIQSPRHLIKEKRETATLKCYPIPRHDTVYWYQQGPGQDPQFLISFYEKMQSDKGSIPDRFSAQQFSDYHSELNMSSLELGDSALYFCASSADRGPSSYEQYFGPGTRLTVT.

This clonotype has more than one count but fewer than ten. Written as DNA, the CDR3 is TGTGCCAGCAGCTTAGCCCCCCAGGGGGCCAACGTCCTGACTTTC. This gives the protein CASSLAPQGANVLTF. V is TRBV7-6 and J is TRBJ2-6, with unresolved D. The CDR3 has 15 amino acids. Germline CDR1 SGHVS, CDR2 FNYEAQ. Trimming removed 0 bases from V and 4 bases from J, with 7 bases in between.

This clonotype was found many times. The chain couples TRBV24-1 to TRBJ1-3, with 8 positions matching TRBD1. This CDR3 has 14 amino acids. J lost 1 base, V lost 7 bases, and 2 bases had no gene match. Germline V CDR1 and CDR2: KGHDR, SFDVKD. The CDR3 reads CATSDRGSGNTIYF. Here the CDR3 DNA reads TGTGCCACCAGCGACAGGGGTTCTGGAAACACCATATATTTT.

This clonotype was seen many times. This chain connects TRBV28 to TRBJ1-1; 7 positions match TRBD1. CDR1 MDHEN and CDR2 SYDVKM come from the germline V gene. This CDR3 has 15 amino acids. After removal of 6 bases from V and 1 base from J, the junction contained 8 bases not matched to a gene. The CDR3 bases are TGTGCCAGCAGAATAGAAGGGACAGCGAACACTGAAGCTTTCTTT. The encoded protein is CASRIEGTANTEAFF.

This clonotype occurred many times. The chain carries TRBV12-3 or TRBV12-4 and TRBJ2-7, with TRBD2 matching 13 bases. The CDR3 runs 16 residues. The ends lost 2 bases at V and 5 bases at J; junction bases unmatched: 6. Written as DNA, the CDR3 is TGTGCCAGCAGTTTACAACTAGCGGGAGGGCCCCACGAGCAGTACTTC. Protein sequence: CASSLQLAGGPHEQYF.

This chain uses TRBV7-9 with TRBJ2-7; D possibly corresponds to TRBD2 (6 bases). V was clipped by 3 bases and J by 7 bases, with 16 bases between them. Germline-derived CDR1 and CDR2 are SEHNR and FQNEAQ (reference sequence). This CDR3 is built from 14 residues. The chain's CDR3 is CASSFPLGGGEQYF. As DNA, the CDR3 is TGTGCCAGCAGCTTTCCACTAGGAGGAGGGGAGCAGTACTTC.